This section outlines one T cell receptor (beta chain) sequence together with its context. This clonotype is medium-sized (0.01 to 0.1%) in its sample. There is no known antigen for this receptor. No clone much larger than this one lies a single base away; base qualities are absent. Counted from cysteine to phenylalanine, this CDR3 has 16 amino acids. Just CDR3 DNA is preserved here, 48 bases in frame from base 1. V is pruned by 2 bases and J by 10 bases, leaving 10 bases of the junction without a gene match. CDR1 and CDR2 (SGHVT, SQSDAQ) derive from the germline V gene. This sample was included in a study of T cell repertoires in cytomegalovirus infection (dated by TCRdb to between 2018 and 2021). Concerning the study at large: Alongside well-studied HLA-B-restricted epitopes, the peptide stimulations were aimed at recently identified HLA-C-restricted CMV epitopes, whose presentation resists viral immunomodulation. Donor HLA type was relevant to the analysis, as public TCR beta signatures indicated carriage of CMV infection together with the matching HLA type.

General conclusions and limits of the study: In the ex vivo response, HLA-C-restricted CMV-specific TCR beta clonotypes were dominant, and in two of eight donors the single most frequent clonotype came from this HLA-C-restricted group. In both this cohort and an independent roughly 400-donor cohort, the cumulative frequency of public TCR beta family members distinguished carriers of CMV infection plus the relevant HLA type.

Per the publication, the treatment or condition label means: in vitro stimulation with specific CMV peptide epitopes to enrich CMV-specific T cells. Sequenced using an Illumina HiSeq 1500. Starting from the raw public reads, TCRdb applied fastp trimming at Q25, assembled clones with MiXCR and retained in-frame beta chains. A single entry per CDR3 protein holds the most common genes and DNA from its merged rows. The sample yields about 110,000 distinct CDR3 sequences; roughly 39% were counted once. The ten largest clones capture roughly 70% of the sample. Material: CD8+ T cells from cultured PBMCs, obtained from culture after CMV antigen stimulation. The TCR sequence derives from a human donor in good health (CMV status not recorded). Some clones in this sample may be carry-over from other donors' samples. Recombination linked TRBV7-4 to TRBJ1-6; the central 8 bases match TRBD1. The nucleotide sequence reads TGTGCCAGCAGCTTATCAGGACAGGGTTCAAAGTCACCCCTCCACTTT. This codes for CASSLSGQGSKSPLHF.